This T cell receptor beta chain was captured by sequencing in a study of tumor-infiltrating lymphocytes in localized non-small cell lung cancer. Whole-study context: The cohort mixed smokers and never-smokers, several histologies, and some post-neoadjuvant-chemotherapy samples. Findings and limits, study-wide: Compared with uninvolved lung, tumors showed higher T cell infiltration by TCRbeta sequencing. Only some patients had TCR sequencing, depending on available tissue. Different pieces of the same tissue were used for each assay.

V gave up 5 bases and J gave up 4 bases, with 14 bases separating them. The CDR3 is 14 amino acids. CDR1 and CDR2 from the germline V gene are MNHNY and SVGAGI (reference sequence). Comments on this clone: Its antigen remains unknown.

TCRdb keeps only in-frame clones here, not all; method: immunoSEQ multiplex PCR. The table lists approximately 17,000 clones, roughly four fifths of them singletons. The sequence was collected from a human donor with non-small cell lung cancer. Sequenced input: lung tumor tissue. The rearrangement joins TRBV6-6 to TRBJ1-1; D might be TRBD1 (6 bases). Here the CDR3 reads CASSPGQFLTEAFF. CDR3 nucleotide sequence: TGTGCCAGCAGTCCCGGACAGTTCCTCACTGAAGCTTTCTTT.